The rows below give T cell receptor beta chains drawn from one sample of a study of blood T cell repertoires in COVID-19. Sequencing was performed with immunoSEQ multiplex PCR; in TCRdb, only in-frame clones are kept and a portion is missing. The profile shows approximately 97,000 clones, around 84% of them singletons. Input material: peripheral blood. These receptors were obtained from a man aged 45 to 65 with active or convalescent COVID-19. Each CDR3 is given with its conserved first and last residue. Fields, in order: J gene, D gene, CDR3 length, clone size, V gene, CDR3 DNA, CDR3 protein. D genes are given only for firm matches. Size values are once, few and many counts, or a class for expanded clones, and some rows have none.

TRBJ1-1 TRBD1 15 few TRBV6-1 TGTGCCAGCAGTGAACAAGGACAGGGAAACACTGAAGCTTTCTTT CASSEQGQGNTEAFF
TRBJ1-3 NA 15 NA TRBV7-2 TGTGCCAGCAGCTTAGGTCCAGCGGCTGGAAACACCATATATTTT CASSLGPAAGNTIYF
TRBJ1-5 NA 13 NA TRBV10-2 TGCGCCAGCGTCGCAGGGGGCAATCAGCCCCAGCATTTT CASVAGGNQPQHF
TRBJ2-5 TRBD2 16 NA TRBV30 TGTGCCTGGAGTGTATGGGGGACTAGCGGCAAAGAGACCCAGTACTTC CAWSVWGTSGKETQYF
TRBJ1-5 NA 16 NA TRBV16 TGTGCCAGCAGCCAAGGTGGTCAGGGGTTAGATCAGCCCCAGCATTTT CASSQGGQGLDQPQHF
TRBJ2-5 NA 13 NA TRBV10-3 TGTGCCATCAGTGTCGCAGGCCAAGAGACCCAGTACTTC CAISVAGQETQYF
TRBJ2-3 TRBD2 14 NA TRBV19 TGTGCCAGTATGCGACTAAGCGGGGGGGATACGCAGTATTTT CASMRLSGGDTQYF
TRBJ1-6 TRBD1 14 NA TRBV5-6 TGTGCCAGCAGCACGGGACAGGCAAATTCACCCCTCCACTTT CASSTGQANSPLHF
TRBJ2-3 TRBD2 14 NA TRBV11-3 TGTGCCAGCAGCTTCGGGACTACCGGTGATACGCAGTATTTT CASSFGTTGDTQYF
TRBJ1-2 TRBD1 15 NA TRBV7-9 TGTGCCAGCAGCCCTAGGGACAGGGAGTTTAATGGCTACACCTTC CASSPRDREFNGYTF
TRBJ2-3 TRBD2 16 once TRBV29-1 TGCAGCGTTGAAGGGCTAGCGGGGGGAGGGGCAGATACGCAGTATTTT CSVEGLAGGGADTQYF
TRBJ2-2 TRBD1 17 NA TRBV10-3 TGTGCCATCAGTGAGTCCGTCTTTCAGGGGGCCGGCGGGGAGCTGTTTTTT CAISESVFQGAGGELFF
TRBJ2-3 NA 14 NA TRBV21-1 TGTGCCAGCAGCAAAGGGGCCTGCACAGATACGCAGTATTTT CASSKGACTDTQYF
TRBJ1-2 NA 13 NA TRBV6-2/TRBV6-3 TGTGCCAGCAGTTACAGTCAGAACTATGGCTACACCTTC CASSYSQNYGYTF
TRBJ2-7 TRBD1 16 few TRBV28 TGTGCCAGCAGTTTGGTATCCGGACAGGGGCGCGACGAGCAGTACTTC CASSLVSGQGRDEQYF
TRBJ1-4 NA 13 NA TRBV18 TGTGCCAGCTCACCACTGCCAGATGAAAAACTGTTTTTT CASSPLPDEKLFF
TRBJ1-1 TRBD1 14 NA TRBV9 TGTGCCAGCAGCCCTCAGACAGGGGACACTGAAGCTTTCTTT CASSPQTGDTEAFF
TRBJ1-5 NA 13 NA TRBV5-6 TGTGCCAGCAGTGAGGGGGGGAATCAGCCCCAGCATTTT CASSEGGNQPQHF
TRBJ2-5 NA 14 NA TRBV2 TGTGCCAGTAGAACCCGTGGGACTCAAGAGACCCAGTACTTC CASRTRGTQETQYF
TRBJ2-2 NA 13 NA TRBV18 TGTGCCAGCCAGGGTCAGCAGGACGGGGAGCTGTTTTTT CASQGQQDGELFF
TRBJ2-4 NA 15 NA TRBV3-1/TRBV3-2 TGTGCCAGCAGCCAATCAGACTACGGGAAAAACATTCAGTACTTC CASSQSDYGKNIQYF
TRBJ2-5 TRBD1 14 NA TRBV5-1 TGCGCCAGCCGCGGACAGGCCTCCGCCCAGACCCAGTACTTC CASRGQASAQTQYF
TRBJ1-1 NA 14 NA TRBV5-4 TGTGCCAGCAGCTTGGTCGCAGATACAGCTGAAGCTTTCTTT CASSLVADTAEAFF
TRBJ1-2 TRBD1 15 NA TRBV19 TGTGCCAGTAGCCCAACGGACAGGGGGTTCTATGGCTACACCTTC CASSPTDRGFYGYTF
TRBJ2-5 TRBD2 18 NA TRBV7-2 TGTGCCAGCAGCTTAGCCCCTCCCTTAGCGGGGGGCCAAGAGACCCAGTACTTC CASSLAPPLAGGQETQYF
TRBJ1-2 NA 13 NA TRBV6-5 TGTGCCAGCAGTTCAACGGGGAACTATGGCTACACCTTC CASSSTGNYGYTF
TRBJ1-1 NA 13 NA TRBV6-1 TGTGCCAGCAGTGAGGCGGCGAACACTGAAGCTTTCTTT CASSEAANTEAFF
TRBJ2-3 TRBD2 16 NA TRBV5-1 TGCGCCAGCAGCTTGGACGGTCTAGCGGGGATAGATACGCAGTATTTT CASSLDGLAGIDTQYF
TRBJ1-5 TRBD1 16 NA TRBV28 TGTGCCAGCAGTTTCCAATACAGGGGTGGCAATCAGCCCCAGCATTTT CASSFQYRGGNQPQHF
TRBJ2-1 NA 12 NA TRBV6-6 TGTGCCAGCAGGGACCAGGGTTTCGAGCAGTTCTTC CASRDQGFEQFF
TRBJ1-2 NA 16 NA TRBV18 TGTGCCAGCTCACCAGGGACAAGCGCTTCTAACTATGGCTACACCTTC CASSPGTSASNYGYTF
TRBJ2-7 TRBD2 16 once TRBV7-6 TGTGCCAGCAGCTTGGGCCCAGCGGGGGACATCTACGAGCAGTACTTC CASSLGPAGDIYEQYF
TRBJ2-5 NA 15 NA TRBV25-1 TGTGCCAGCAGTGAATTCCAGGGTTCAGGAGAGACCCAGTACTTC CASSEFQGSGETQYF
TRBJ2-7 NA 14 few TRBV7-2 TGTGCCAGCAGCTTAGCGCGAATTACCTACGAGCAGTACTTC CASSLARITYEQYF
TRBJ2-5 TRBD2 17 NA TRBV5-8 TGTGCCAGCAGCTTGGAAAGGACTAGCGGGGCGTGGGAGACCCAGTACTTC CASSLERTSGAWETQYF
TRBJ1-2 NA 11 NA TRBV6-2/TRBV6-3 TGTGCCAGCAGTGGGGCCTCGGGCTACACCTTC CASSGASGYTF
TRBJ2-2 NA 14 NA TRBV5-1 TGCGCCAGCAGCTTGATGTCAGGGTCCGGGGAGCTGTTTTTT CASSLMSGSGELFF
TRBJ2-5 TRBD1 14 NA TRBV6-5 TGTGCCAGCAGAAAACAGGGGTCGGGCGAGACCCAGTACTTC CASRKQGSGETQYF
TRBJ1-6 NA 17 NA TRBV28 TGTGCCAGCAGTCCCTCTAGGTTTAGCTCCTATAATTCACCCCTCCACTTT CASSPSRFSSYNSPLHF
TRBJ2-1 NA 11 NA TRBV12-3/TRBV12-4 TGTGCCAGCAGTTACGGCAATGAGCAGTTCTTC CASSYGNEQFF
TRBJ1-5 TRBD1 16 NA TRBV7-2 TGTGCCAGCAGCTTAGCGGACAGGGTGGTCAATCAGCCCCAGCATTTT CASSLADRVVNQPQHF